This record covers a single T cell receptor beta chain. Which antigen it targets is not known. Base quality data are lacking; no much larger clone is found one base away. This specimen belongs to a study of T cell changes during pregnancy in multiple sclerosis (dated by TCRdb to the late 2010s). Turning to the overall study: In women with multiple sclerosis, the researchers looked at how the T cell repertoire shifted as pregnancy progressed.

Libraries were built with the immunoSEQ multiplex PCR assay. In its TCRdb copy, this immuneACCESS table keeps in-frame sequences only and misses some clones. Where compared with another copy, unresolved V genes explain less than half of these, and the others have no known cause. A total of 90,000 or so clones appear in this sample, approximately 95% of them only once. The top ten constitute approximately 1.6% of the sample. The germline V gene supplies CDR1 MGHRA and CDR2 YSYEKL. The CDR3 numbers 17 residues from cysteine through phenylalanine. The retained sequence is limited to the CDR3, 51 bases, with the frame set at the first base. V is shortened by 1 base, J by 1 base, and the region joining them spans 17 bases.

This receptor was taken from a female donor in good health, enrolled as a control in a pregnancy study. Sequenced material: peripheral blood, taken after pregnancy. The V and J genes are TRBV4-1 and TRBJ2-7; TRBD2 is possibly the D segment (5 matching bases). The sequenced DNA is TGCGCCAGCAGCCAAGCTCCGAGCTCGTCGGGGTCCTACGAGCAGTACTTC. It codes for CASSQAPSSSGSYEQYF.